The T cell receptor beta chain described here comes from a study of OX40 agonist ivuxolimab in advanced cancers. This clone was detected only a few times. This CDR3 region has 14 residues. V was pared by 8 bases and J by 0 bases, with 11 bases between. Germline V lookup: CDR1 SNHLY, CDR2 FYNNEI. Method: immunoSEQ multiplex PCR; TCRdb's copy keeps in-frame clones and lacks some. Here the sample spans 98,000 or so clones, 75% to 90% being singletons. The genes are TRBV2 and TRBJ1-3, with D unresolved. The receptor comes from an adult with an advanced solid tumor such as melanoma, head and neck, liver or kidney cancer. The sample was CD4+ or CD8+ T cells sorted from blood, taken in a trial of the OX40 agonist ivuxolimab. CDR3 in DNA: TGTGCCAGCTGTACGGATTCCTCTGGAAACACCATATATTTT. Translation gives CASCTDSSGNTIYF.